Sequencing of this T cell receptor (beta chain) was carried out in a study of CD8 T cells in Susac syndrome. This CDR3 has 15 amino acids. The germline V gene has CDR1 LNHDA and CDR2 SQIVND (reference sequence). With 3 bases clipped from V and 1 base from J, the junction kept 3 bases outside the gene matches. The RNA, about 0.5 to 1 ug, was put through reverse transcription using random hexamers. The authors amplified TCR beta CDR3 across 54 Vbeta and 13 Jbeta using immunoSEQ multiplex PCR. TCRdb reanalysed the immunoSEQ multiplex PCR reads using MiXCR and keeps one entry per CDR3 protein. The sample lists 110,000 to 150,000 distinct CDR3 sequences; 94% were seen once. While CD8+ and CD4+ T cells were isolated negatively, TEMRA cells were enriched by FACS.

The chain joins TRBV19 to TRBJ2-7, with 10 bases that match TRBD2. The sample taken for sequencing was CD8+ T cells from PBMCs. The sequence was obtained from a human donor in good health. CDR3 DNA sequence: TGTGCCAGTAGTATGGAGCGGGGGGGATCCTACGAGCAGTACTTC. Protein product: CASSMERGGSYEQYF.